The T cell receptor beta chain under discussion was sequenced for a study of blood T cell repertoires in COVID-19. The assay was immunoSEQ multiplex PCR, and TCRdb's table has in-frame clones only and misses some. Of around 30,000 clones listed, roughly 80% are singletons. Germline V gene data show CDR1 as SNHLY and CDR2 as FYNNEI. Trimming took 5 bases from V and 5 from J, leaving 13 bases between them. The CDR3 has 13 amino acids. The chain couples TRBV2 to TRBJ2-7; D unresolved. Sequencing was carried out using peripheral blood. The receptor comes from a woman between 70 and 85 years old with active or convalescent COVID-19. The CDR3 region has the DNA TGTGCCAGCAGTATCCTGACCCGGGACGAGCAGTACTTC. It is translated as CASSILTRDEQYF.